This T cell receptor beta chain was captured in a study of response to subunit inactivated influenza vaccine. Looked up from germline, CDR1 is SGHAT and CDR2 is FQNNGV. The CDR3 has 14 amino acids. The ends were cut back, 3 bases at V and 0 bases at J, with 6 bases in the middle. Many counts were recorded for this clonotype. The antigen remains undetermined. Study results and limitations: That few new T cells are recruited by each seasonal influenza vaccination was the authors' suggestion.

Each CDR3 protein is one row after TCRdb ran MiXCR on the RT-PCR reads. The data contain 590,000 or so distinct CDR3 sequences, 12% to 15% of them seen just once; the ten biggest clones take up 6% to 9.5%. The receptor was derived from a man over 45 who received an inactivated influenza vaccine. The V call is TRBV11-2, the J call TRBJ1-3; D not certain. Sequenced here: PBMCs from blood, sampled less than 15 days before vaccination. The CDR3 here is CASSLGFSGNTIYF. The DNA for the CDR3 is TGTGCCAGCAGCTTGGGATTCTCTGGAAACACCATATATTTT.